The 9 T cell receptor beta chains listed next were all sequenced from one sample in a study of patients and donors after allogeneic stem cell transplantation. Each CDR3 protein is one row after TCRdb ran MiXCR on the RT-PCR reads. The table includes approximately 160,000 distinct CDR3 sequences, approximately 22% detected once. Sequenced material: blood, either unsorted or a sorted T cell fraction (not recorded which). The receptors originated from a human donor who was either an allogeneic HSCT recipient or a stem cell or donor lymphocyte infusion donor (not recorded which). It is not recorded whose cells these are; they may come from a transplant donor.

This clonotype has just a few counts. This chain uses TRBV7-3 with TRBJ2-2; 7 bases are a match to TRBD2. The CDR3 length is 16 residues. Germline CDR1 is SGHTA and CDR2 is FQGTGA. The J segment lost 7 bases and the V segment lost 1 base, leaving 9 bases of the junction unmatched. CDR3 in amino acids: CASSLRSRGTGGELFF. The CDR3 bases are TGTGCCAGCAGCTTAAGGTCGCGGGGGACTGGCGGGGAGCTGTTTTTT.

This clonotype was counted ten times or more. J is TRBJ1-2 and V is TRBV3-1; possible D gene TRBD1, 6 bases. Germline V gene lookup returns CDR1 LGHDT and CDR2 YNNKEL (reference sequence). The CDR3 spans 14 residues. Trimming stripped 1 base from V and 6 bases from J, with 12 bases between. In DNA, the CDR3 is TGTGCCAGCAGCCAAGTCGGGACACCCGATGGCTACACCTTC. Protein sequence: CASSQVGTPDGYTF.

In DNA, the CDR3 is TGCGCCAGCAGCTTCGGAACTAGGGGGTACAATGAGCAGTTCTTC. It specifies CASSFGTRGYNEQFF. The rearrangement joins TRBV5-1 to TRBJ2-1, with D perhaps matching TRBD1 (6 bases). Trimming removed 2 bases from V and 4 bases from J, with 13 bases in between. The germline gives CDR1 SGHRS, CDR2 YFSETQ. This CDR3 spans 15 amino acids.

This clonotype was detected a few times. The chain joins TRBV5-1 to TRBJ1-1, with a tentative D call TRBD1 (5 bases). This CDR3 is built from 15 residues. In germline, CDR1 is SGHRS, CDR2 YFSETQ. V was cut by 0 bases and J by 3 bases, with 12 bases left in between. The CDR3 sequence: CASSLGDSPYTEAFF. The CDR3 DNA sequence: TGCGCCAGCAGCTTGGGTGACAGTCCGTACACTGAAGCTTTCTTT.

This rearrangement joins TRBV20-1 to TRBJ1-4; tentatively, D is TRBD1 (6 bases). The CDR3 sequence is 16 residues long. The germline gives CDR1 DFQATT, CDR2 SNEGSKA (reference sequence). Deletions cut 5 bases from V and 4 bases from J, with 20 bases between. The chain's CDR3 is CSALPFPDRLNEKLFF. CDR3 in DNA: TGCAGTGCTCTCCCCTTCCCAGACAGGCTTAATGAAAAACTGTTTTTT.

The V and J genes are TRBV4-1 and TRBJ1-4; the D gene is possibly TRBD1 (5 bases). Trimming took 1 base from V and 5 from J, leaving 8 bases between them. The CDR3 sequence is 14 residues long. Germline CDR1 MGHRA, CDR2 YSYEKL. CDR3 amino acids: CASSQGGKNEKLFF. CDR3 nucleotides: TGCGCCAGCAGCCAAGGGGGGAAGAATGAAAAACTGTTTTTT.

The CDR3 DNA follows: TGCAGTGCTAGAGATCAAGGGGGGCCCTACGAGCAGTACTTC. Translated, it gives CSARDQGGPYEQYF. J is TRBJ2-7 and V is TRBV20-1; D may correspond to TRBD1 or TRBD2 (6 bases each). Trimming removed 0 bases from V and 2 bases from J, with 11 bases in between. Germline CDR1 reads DFQATT; CDR2 reads SNEGSKA (reference sequence). This CDR3 has 14 amino acids.

This chain connects TRBV24-1 to TRBJ2-5, with D maybe TRBD1 (6 bases). Germline V gene sequence: CDR1 KGHDR, CDR2 SFDVKD. The V end was cut by 4 bases, the J end by 5 bases, with 19 bases between. This CDR3 spans 16 amino acids. Written as DNA, the CDR3 is TGTGCCACCAGTGACAGTAAATGGACAGTTCGGGAGACCCAGTACTTC. This sequence encodes CATSDSKWTVRETQYF.

This chain connects TRBV9 to TRBJ2-4; the match to TRBD1 covers 7 bases. This CDR3 has 15 residues. CDR1 is SGDLS and CDR2 is YYNGEE in the germline V gene. Unmatched junction bases numbered 8, after V lost 3 bases and J lost 5 bases. CDR3 nucleotides: TGTGCCAGCAGCGCCGGACAGGTGGGGGAAAACATTCAGTACTTC. Translating gives CASSAGQVGENIQYF.